These 21 T cell receptor beta chains share one sample of origin, sequenced in a study of post-analysis software for immune sequencing data. Study conclusions and caveats: Patients showed TRBV5-6, TRBV5-1 and TRBV20-1 among a few TRBV segments more frequent than in controls.

Incorporated into the TCR beta cDNA libraries were unique molecular identifiers, which served to reduce PCR and sequencing biases. TCRdb redid the calling of the PCR reads with MiXCR, one entry per CDR3 protein. This sample yields about 460,000 distinct CDR3 sequences, of which over 35% are seen a single time; roughly 12% belongs to the top ten. These receptors have no known antigen. The material sequenced was blood. Receptor source: a girl aged 5-17 years with multiple sclerosis.

The V gene is TRBV20-1, the J gene TRBJ1-1, with D hard to call. The CDR3 spans 13 residues. CDR1 and CDR2 (germline): DFQATT, SNEGSKA (reference sequence). Trimming pared 3 bases from V and 5 bases from J, leaving 13 bases between. As DNA, the CDR3 is TGCAGTGCTAGGGATCAAAGGGTTACTGAAGCTTTCTTT. It codes for CSARDQRVTEAFF.

This clonotype has a handful of counts. In DNA form, the CDR3 reads TGCGCCAGCAGCTTGGGACCAGGGTCCACTGAAGCTTTCTTT. This encodes CASSLGPGSTEAFF. The chain combines TRBV5-1 with TRBJ1-1; D might be TRBD1 (5 bases). This CDR3 region has 14 residues. V shed 0 bases and J shed 4 bases, with 10 bases lying between them. Germline assignment: CDR1 SGHRS and CDR2 YFSETQ.

About this clonotype itself: The junction and the germline gene differ at one end; a read error may be behind it. The chain links TRBV10-3 to TRBJ2-7, with 13 nucleotides matching TRBD2. In germline, CDR1 is ENHRY, CDR2 SYGVKD. This CDR3 has 14 amino acids. CDR3 sequence reads: CTIRGTSGIHEQYF. The CDR3 coding sequence is TGTACCATCAGGGGGACTAGCGGGATCCACGAGCAGTACTTC.

This chain links TRBV27 with TRBJ2-7; D is perhaps TRBD2 (6 bases). The CDR3 totals 14 residues. V gave up 0 bases and J gave up 1 base, with 7 bases separating them. Germline loops: CDR1 MNHEY, CDR2 SMNVEV (reference sequence). CDR3 residues: CASSLSLASYEQYF. For the CDR3, the DNA is TGTGCCAGCAGTTTATCACTAGCTTCCTACGAGCAGTACTTC.

This clonotype was recorded at least ten times. The CDR3 loop is CASSFNNYGYTF. CDR3 nucleotide sequence: TGTGCCAGCAGTTTTAATAACTATGGCTACACCTTC. The rearrangement links TRBV28 to TRBJ1-2; D is ambiguous. This CDR3 has 12 residues. Germline CDR1 MDHEN, CDR2 SYDVKM. Trimming pared 3 bases from V and 1 base from J, leaving 3 bases between.

This clonotype was counted only a few times. The chain employs TRBV5-1 and TRBJ2-1; D is undetermined. The last part of the DNA fits TRBJ2-7 better; the J call may be wrong. The germline gives CDR1 SGHRS, CDR2 YFSETQ. The CDR3 is 13 amino acids. The CDR3, as DNA: TGCGCCAGCAGCTCGGACGGGTACAATGAGCAGTACTTC. This encodes CASSSDGYNEQYF.

This chain links TRBV28 with TRBJ2-7; D is uncertain. The CDR3 has 11 residues. The V and J ends lost 8 bases and 0 bases respectively, with 5 bases between them. The germline V gene encodes CDR1 MDHEN and CDR2 SYDVKM. CDR3 amino acids: CASVNSYEQYF. The DNA of the CDR3 is TGTGCCAGCGTAAACTCCTACGAGCAGTACTTC.

This clonotype was picked up a small number of times. The chain is built from TRBV6-5 and TRBJ2-7; D not resolved. The V end was cut by 2 bases, the J end by 2 bases, with 10 bases between. CDR1 is MNHEY, CDR2 SVGAGI, per germline. The CDR3 spans 14 residues. The CDR3 nucleotides are TGTGCCAGCAGTTACGGGCGCCTAACCTACGAGCAGTACTTC. This sequence encodes CASSYGRLTYEQYF.

The chain links TRBV5-1 to TRBJ2-3; a possible D gene is TRBD1 (6 bases). Trimming left V 4 bases short and J 1 base short, with 16 bases between. This CDR3 contains 16 residues. Looked up from germline, CDR1 is SGHRS and CDR2 is YFSETQ. CDR3 sequence: CASSGGQYGGTDTQYF. The CDR3 region has the DNA TGCGCCAGCAGCGGAGGACAGTATGGAGGCACAGATACGCAGTATTTT.

The chain combines TRBV5-1 with TRBJ1-5, with a weak D call TRBD1 (5 bases). The CDR3 is 15 residues long. Germline V CDR1 and CDR2: SGHRS, YFSETQ. The ends were cut back, 2 bases at V and 7 bases at J, with 16 bases in the middle. The CDR3 sequence: CASSLGLTEGQPQHF. The CDR3 region has the DNA TGCGCCAGCAGCTTAGGACTGACTGAGGGGCAGCCCCAGCATTTT.

Turning to this clonotype: A read error may account for a junction end that differs from germline. This chain connects TRBV6-6 to TRBJ1-4; D not resolved. In germline, CDR1 is MNHNY, CDR2 SVGAGI (reference sequence). The CDR3 contains 17 residues. In DNA, the CDR3 is TGTGCCAGCAGTTACTCGACTGTGAGGGTCGAGGAGGAAAAACGGTTTTTT. Its protein is CASSYSTVRVEEEKRFF.

The chain carries TRBV5-6 and TRBJ2-7; D is unresolved. Trimming removed 4 bases at V and 4 bases at J, with 12 bases between. Germline loops: CDR1 SGHDT, CDR2 YYEEEE. This CDR3 is 13 amino acids long. CDR3 in DNA: TGTGCCAGCAGCCGCACTACCAATTACGAGCAGTACTTC. This translates into CASSRTTNYEQYF.

The chain is built from TRBV9 and TRBJ1-5, with 10 positions matching TRBD1. J was trimmed by 10 bases and V by 3 bases; bases with no gene match: 7. The length of the CDR3 is 14 residues. In germline, CDR1 is SGDLS, CDR2 YYNGEE. CDR3 amino acids: CASSEGQGYKPQHF. The CDR3 coding sequence is TGTGCCAGCAGCGAGGGACAGGGGTATAAACCCCAGCATTTT.

This clonotype appeared a single time. The chain carries TRBV11-2 and TRBJ2-7, with D maybe TRBD1 (6 bases). CDR3 length equals 15 residues. V was clipped by 1 base and J by 5 bases, with 15 bases between them. Germline V lookup: CDR1 SGHAT, CDR2 FQNNGV. The CDR3 bases are TGTGCCAGCAGCTTAGTAGGGGGAGTCGCAAACGAGCAGTACTTC. Translating gives CASSLVGGVANEQYF.

The chain employs TRBV20-1 and TRBJ2-4; 8 bases are a match to TRBD1. TRBJ2-7 explains the end of the DNA better; the J call may be wrong. The CDR3 totals 13 residues. Per germline, CDR1 DFQATT and CDR2 SNEGSKA (reference sequence). This CDR3 is CSASTGGSYEQYF. The CDR3 DNA reads TGCAGTGCTTCCACAGGGGGATCCTACGAGCAGTACTTC.

The chain employs TRBV27 and TRBJ2-1; 12 nucleotides line up with TRBD2. Looked up from germline, CDR1 is MNHEY and CDR2 is SMNVEV (reference sequence). With V trimmed by 9 bases and J by 6 bases, 3 bases remained unmatched. CDR3 length equals 13 residues. The CDR3, as DNA: TGTGCCAGTAGACTAGCGGGAGTCAATGAGCAGTTCTTC. Translation gives CASRLAGVNEQFF.

The chain employs TRBV29-1 and TRBJ1-1, with a weak D call TRBD1 (6 bases). This CDR3 spans 14 amino acids. The germline CDR1 and CDR2 sequences are SQVTM and ANQGSEA. The CDR3 sequence is CSGKGGGGSTEAFF. CDR3 nucleotides: TGCAGTGGTAAGGGGGGCGGGGGGTCCACTGAAGCTTTCTTT.

The chain carries TRBV6-5 and TRBJ2-1, with 8 bases identical to TRBD1. Gene TRBJ2-7 matches the end of the DNA better, so the J call may be wrong. This CDR3 spans 15 amino acids. CDR1 and CDR2 (germline): MNHEY, SVGAGI. The CDR3 region is CASSFRAGGYNEQYF. CDR3 nucleotide sequence: TGTGCCAGCAGTTTCCGCGCAGGGGGCTACAATGAGCAGTACTTC.

The chain couples TRBV10-3 to TRBJ2-3; perhaps D is TRBD1 or TRBD2 (5 bases each). Germline CDR1 reads ENHRY; CDR2 reads SYGVKD. The V end was cut by 3 bases, the J end by 3 bases, with 13 bases between. The CDR3 is 15 amino acids. This CDR3 reads CAISETLGETDTQYF. The CDR3, as DNA: TGTGCCATCAGTGAAACCCTGGGGGAAACAGATACGCAGTATTTT.

The CDR3 is CSARHVGTSTDTQYF. Written as DNA, the CDR3 is TGCAGTGCTAGACACGTCGGGACCAGCACAGATACGCAGTATTTT. The chain is built from TRBV20-1 and TRBJ2-3; tentatively, D is TRBD1 or TRBD2 (5 bases each). V lost 2 bases to trimming and J lost 0 bases, with 12 bases between them. Germline-derived CDR1 and CDR2 are DFQATT and SNEGSKA (reference sequence). The CDR3 has 15 amino acids.

The CDR3 reads CSATFTNTEAFF. In nucleotides, the CDR3 is TGCAGTGCTACTTTCACGAACACTGAAGCTTTCTTT. The gene calls are TRBV20-1 and TRBJ1-1, with unresolved D. Germline lookup yields CDR1 DFQATT and CDR2 SNEGSKA (reference sequence). This CDR3 spans 12 amino acids. The V gene lost 4 bases and the J gene lost 1 base, with 7 bases spanning the gap.